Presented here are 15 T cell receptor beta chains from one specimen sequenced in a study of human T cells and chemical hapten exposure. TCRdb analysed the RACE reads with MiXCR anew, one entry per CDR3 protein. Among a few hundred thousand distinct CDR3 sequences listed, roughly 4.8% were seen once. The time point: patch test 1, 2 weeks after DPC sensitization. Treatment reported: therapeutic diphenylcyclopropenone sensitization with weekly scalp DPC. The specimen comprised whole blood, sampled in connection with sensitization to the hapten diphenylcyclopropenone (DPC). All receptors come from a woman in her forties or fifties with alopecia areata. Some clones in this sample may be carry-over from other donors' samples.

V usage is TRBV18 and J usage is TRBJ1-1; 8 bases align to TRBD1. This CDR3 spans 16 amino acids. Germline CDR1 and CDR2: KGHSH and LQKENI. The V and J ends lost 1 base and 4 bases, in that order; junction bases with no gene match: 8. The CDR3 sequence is CASSPLDRVGVTEAFF. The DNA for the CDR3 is TGTGCCAGCTCACCACTGGACAGGGTCGGGGTCACTGAAGCTTTCTTT.

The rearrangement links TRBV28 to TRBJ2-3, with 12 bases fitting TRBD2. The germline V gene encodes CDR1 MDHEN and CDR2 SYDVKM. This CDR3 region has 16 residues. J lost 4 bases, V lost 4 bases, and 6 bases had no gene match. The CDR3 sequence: CASSWGLAGGADTQYF. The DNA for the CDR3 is TGTGCCAGCAGTTGGGGGCTAGCGGGAGGGGCAGATACGCAGTATTTT. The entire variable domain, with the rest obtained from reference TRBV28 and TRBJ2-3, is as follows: DVKVTQSSRYLVKRTGEKVFLECVQDMDHENMFWYRQDPGLGLRLIYFSYDVKMKEKGDIPEGYSVSREKKERFSLILESASTNQTSMYLCASSWGLAGGADTQYFGPGTRLTVL.

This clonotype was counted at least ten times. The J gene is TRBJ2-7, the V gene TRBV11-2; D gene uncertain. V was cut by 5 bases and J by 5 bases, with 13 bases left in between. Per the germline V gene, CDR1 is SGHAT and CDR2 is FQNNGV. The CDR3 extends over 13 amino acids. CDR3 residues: CASSPLVADEQYF. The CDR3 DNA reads TGTGCCAGCAGCCCCCTAGTCGCCGACGAGCAGTACTTC. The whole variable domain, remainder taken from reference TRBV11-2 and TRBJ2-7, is EAGVAQSPRYKIIEKRQSVAFWCNPISGHATLYWYQQILGQGPKLLIQFQNNGVVDDSQLPKDRFSAERLKGVDSTLKIQPAKLEDSAVYLCASSPLVADEQYFGPGTRLTVT.

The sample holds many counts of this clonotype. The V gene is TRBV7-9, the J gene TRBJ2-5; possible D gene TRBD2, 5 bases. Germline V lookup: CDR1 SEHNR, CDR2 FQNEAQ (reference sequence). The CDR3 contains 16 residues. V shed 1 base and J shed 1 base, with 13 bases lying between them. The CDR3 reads CASSLEEGVVQETQYF. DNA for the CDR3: TGTGCCAGCAGCTTAGAAGAGGGTGTCGTCCAAGAGACCCAGTACTTC.

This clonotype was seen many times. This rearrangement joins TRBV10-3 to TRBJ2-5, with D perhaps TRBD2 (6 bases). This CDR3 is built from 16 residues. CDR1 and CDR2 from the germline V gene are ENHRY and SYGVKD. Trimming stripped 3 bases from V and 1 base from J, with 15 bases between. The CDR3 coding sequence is TGTGCCATCAGTGATGTTGTGTTGGGGGGCCAAGAGACCCAGTACTTC. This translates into CAISDVVLGGQETQYF.

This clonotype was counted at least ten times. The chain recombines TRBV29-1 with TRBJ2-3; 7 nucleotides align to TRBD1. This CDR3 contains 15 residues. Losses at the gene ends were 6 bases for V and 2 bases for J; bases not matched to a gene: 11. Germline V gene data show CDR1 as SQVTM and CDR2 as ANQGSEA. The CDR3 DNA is TGCAGCGTGGGGTTACAGACAGGGTTCACAGATACGCAGTATTTT. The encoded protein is CSVGLQTGFTDTQYF.

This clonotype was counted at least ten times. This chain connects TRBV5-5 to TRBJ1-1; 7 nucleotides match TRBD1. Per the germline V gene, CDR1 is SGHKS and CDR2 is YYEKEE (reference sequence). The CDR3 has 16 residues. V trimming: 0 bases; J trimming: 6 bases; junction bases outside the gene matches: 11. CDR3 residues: CASSLVGGSAGSEAFF. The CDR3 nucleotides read TGTGCCAGCAGCTTGGTAGGGGGCTCCGCCGGTTCTGAAGCTTTCTTT.

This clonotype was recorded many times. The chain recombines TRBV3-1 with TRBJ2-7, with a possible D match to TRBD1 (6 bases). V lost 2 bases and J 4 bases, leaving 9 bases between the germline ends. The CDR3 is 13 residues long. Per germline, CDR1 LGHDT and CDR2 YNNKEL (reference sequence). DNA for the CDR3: TGTGCCAGCAGCCAACTACAGGGTTACGAGCAGTACTTC. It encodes CASSQLQGYEQYF.

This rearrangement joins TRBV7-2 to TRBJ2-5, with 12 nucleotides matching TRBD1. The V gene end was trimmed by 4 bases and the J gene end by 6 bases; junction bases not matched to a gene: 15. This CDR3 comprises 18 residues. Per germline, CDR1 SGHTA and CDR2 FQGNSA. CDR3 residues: CASSWGAGGQGARKTQYF. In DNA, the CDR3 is TGTGCCAGCAGCTGGGGAGCGGGGGGACAGGGGGCGAGGAAGACCCAGTACTTC.

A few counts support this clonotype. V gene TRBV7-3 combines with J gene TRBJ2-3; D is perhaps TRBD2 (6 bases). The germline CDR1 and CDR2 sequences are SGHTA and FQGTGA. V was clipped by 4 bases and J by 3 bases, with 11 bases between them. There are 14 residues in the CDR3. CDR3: CASSSAGRTDTQYF. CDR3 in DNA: TGTGCCAGCAGCTCGGCAGGGAGGACAGATACGCAGTATTTT.

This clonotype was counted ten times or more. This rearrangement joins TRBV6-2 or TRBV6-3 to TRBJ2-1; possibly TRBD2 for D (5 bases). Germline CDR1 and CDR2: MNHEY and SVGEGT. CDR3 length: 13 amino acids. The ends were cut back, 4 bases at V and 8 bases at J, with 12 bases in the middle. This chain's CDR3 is CASSWLAHYEQFF. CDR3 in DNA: TGTGCCAGCAGTTGGCTAGCTCATTATGAGCAGTTCTTC.

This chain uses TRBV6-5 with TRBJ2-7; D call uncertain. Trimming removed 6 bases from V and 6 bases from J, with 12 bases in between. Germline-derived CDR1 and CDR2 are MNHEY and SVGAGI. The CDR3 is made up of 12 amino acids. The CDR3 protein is CASSPRPFEQYF. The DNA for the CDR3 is TGTGCCAGCAGCCCCCGGCCATTCGAGCAGTACTTC.

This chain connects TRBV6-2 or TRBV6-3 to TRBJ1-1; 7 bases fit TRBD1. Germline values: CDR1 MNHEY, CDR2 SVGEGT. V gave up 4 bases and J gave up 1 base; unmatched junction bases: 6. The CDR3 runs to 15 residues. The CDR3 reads CASSLDRKGNTEAFF. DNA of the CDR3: TGTGCCAGCAGTTTGGACAGGAAGGGGAACACTGAAGCTTTCTTT.

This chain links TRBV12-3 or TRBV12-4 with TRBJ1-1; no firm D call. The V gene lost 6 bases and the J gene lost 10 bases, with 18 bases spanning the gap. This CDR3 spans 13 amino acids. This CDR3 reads CASSTRWQSTAFF. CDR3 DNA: TGTGCCAGCAGCACCCGTTGGCAGTCGACAGCTTTCTTT.

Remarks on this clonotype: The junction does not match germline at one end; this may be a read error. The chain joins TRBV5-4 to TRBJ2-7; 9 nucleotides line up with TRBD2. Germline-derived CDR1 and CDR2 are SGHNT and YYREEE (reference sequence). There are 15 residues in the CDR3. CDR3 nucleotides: TGTGCCAGCAGCTCACCCGGGACTAGCTCCGACGAGCAGTACTTC. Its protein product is CASSSPGTSSDEQYF. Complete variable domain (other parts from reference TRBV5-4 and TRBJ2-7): ETGVTQSPTHLIKTRGQQVTLRCSSQSGHNTVSWYQQALGQGPQFIFQYYREEENGRGNFPPRFSGLQFPNYSSELNVNALELDDSALYLCASSSPGTSSDEQYFGPGTRLTVT.